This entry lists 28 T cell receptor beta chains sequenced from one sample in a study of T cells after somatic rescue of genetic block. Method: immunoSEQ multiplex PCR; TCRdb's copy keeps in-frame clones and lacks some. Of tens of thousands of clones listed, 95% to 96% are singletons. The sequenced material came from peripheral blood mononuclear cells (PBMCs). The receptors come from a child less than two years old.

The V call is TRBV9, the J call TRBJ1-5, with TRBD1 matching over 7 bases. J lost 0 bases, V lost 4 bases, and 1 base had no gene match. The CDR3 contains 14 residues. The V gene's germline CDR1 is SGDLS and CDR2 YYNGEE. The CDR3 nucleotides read TGTGCCAGCAGCAGACAGGGTAGCAATCAGCCCCAGCATTTT. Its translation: CASSRQGSNQPQHF.

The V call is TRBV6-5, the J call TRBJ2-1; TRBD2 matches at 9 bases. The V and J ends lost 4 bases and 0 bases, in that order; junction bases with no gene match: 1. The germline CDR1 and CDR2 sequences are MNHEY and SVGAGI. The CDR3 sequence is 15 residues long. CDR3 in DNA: TGTGCCAGCAGTTTGACTAGCGGCTCCTACAATGAGCAGTTCTTC. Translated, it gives CASSLTSGSYNEQFF.

The CDR3 loop is CSASWGGELFF. DNA of the CDR3: TGCAGTGCTAGTTGGGGCGGGGAGCTGTTTTTT. The chain employs TRBV20-1 and TRBJ2-2; D unclear. The CDR3 runs 11 residues. V lost 3 bases and J lost 7, with 6 bases in between. The germline CDR1 and CDR2 sequences are DFQATT and SNEGSKA (reference sequence).

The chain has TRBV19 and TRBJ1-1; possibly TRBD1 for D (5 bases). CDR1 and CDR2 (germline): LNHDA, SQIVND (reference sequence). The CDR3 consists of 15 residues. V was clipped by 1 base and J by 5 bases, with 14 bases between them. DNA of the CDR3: TGTGCCAGTAGTATAGCTTGGCAGGGAGGAACTGAAGCTTTCTTT. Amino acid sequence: CASSIAWQGGTEAFF.

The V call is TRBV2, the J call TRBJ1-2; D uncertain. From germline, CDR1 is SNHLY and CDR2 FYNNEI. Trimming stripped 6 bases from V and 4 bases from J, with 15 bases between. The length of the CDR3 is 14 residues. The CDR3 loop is CASSLGSSLYGYTF. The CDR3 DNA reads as TGTGCCAGCAGCTTAGGGTCCAGTCTCTATGGCTACACCTTC.

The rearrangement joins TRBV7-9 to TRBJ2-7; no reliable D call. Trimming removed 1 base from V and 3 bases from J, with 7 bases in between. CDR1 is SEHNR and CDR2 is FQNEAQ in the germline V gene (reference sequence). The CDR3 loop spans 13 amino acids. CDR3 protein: CASSLGHRYEQYF. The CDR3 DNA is TGTGCCAGCAGCTTAGGACACCGCTACGAGCAGTACTTC. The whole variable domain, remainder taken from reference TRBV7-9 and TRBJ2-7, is DTGVSQNPRHKITKRGQNVTFRCDPISEHNRLYWYRQTLGQGPEFLTYFQNEAQLEKSRLLSDRFSAERPKGSFSTLEIQRTEQGDSAMYLCASSLGHRYEQYFGPGTRLTVT.

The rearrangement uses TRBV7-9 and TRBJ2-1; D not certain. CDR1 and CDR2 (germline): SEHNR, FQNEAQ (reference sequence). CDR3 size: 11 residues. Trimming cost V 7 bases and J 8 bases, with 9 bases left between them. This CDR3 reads CASTIGYEQFF. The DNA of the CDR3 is TGTGCCAGCACTATAGGCTATGAGCAGTTCTTC.

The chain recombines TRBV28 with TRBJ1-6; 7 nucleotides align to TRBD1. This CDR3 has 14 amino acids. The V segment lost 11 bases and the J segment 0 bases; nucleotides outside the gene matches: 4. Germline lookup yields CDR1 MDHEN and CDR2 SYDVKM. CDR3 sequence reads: CASRQGSYNSPLHF. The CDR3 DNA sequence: TGTGCCTCCCGACAGGGCTCCTATAATTCACCCCTCCACTTT.

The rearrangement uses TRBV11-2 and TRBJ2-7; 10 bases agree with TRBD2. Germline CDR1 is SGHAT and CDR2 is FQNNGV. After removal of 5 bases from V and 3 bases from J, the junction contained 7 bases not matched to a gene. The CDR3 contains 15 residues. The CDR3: CASSLKLAGGYEQYF. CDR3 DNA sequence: TGTGCCAGCAGCCTTAAATTAGCGGGGGGCTACGAGCAGTACTTC.

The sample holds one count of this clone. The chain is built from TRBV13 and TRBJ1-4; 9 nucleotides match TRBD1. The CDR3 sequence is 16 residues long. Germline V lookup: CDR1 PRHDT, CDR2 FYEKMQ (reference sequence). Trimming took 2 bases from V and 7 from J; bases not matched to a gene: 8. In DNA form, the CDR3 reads TGTGCCAGCAGCTTATCCACAGGGGGCGATTTTGAAAAACTGTTTTTT. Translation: CASSLSTGGDFEKLFF. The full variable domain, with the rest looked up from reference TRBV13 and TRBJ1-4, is AAGVIQSPRHLIKEKRETATLKCYPIPRHDTVYWYQQGPGQDPQFLISFYEKMQSDKGSIPDRFSAQQFSDYHSELNMSSLELGDSALYFCASSLSTGGDFEKLFFGSGTQLSVL.

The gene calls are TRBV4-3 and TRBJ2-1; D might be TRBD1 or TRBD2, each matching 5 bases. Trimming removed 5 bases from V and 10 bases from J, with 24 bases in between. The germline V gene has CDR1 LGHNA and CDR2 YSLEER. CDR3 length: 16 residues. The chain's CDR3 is CASSDRPYGVAVEQFF. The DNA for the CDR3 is TGCGCCAGCAGCGACAGACCATACGGGGTCGCAGTCGAGCAGTTCTTC.

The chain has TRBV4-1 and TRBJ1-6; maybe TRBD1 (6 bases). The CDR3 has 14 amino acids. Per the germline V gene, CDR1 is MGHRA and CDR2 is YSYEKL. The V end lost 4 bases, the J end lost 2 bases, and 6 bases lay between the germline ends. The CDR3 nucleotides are TGCGCCAGCAGCCGGGACACCTATAATTCACCCCTCCACTTT. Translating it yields CASSRDTYNSPLHF.

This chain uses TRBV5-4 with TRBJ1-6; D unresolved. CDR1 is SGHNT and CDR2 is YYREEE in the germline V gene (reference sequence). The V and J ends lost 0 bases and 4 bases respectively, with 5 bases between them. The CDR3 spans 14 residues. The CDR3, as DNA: TGTGCCAGCAGCTTGGACAGTTATAATTCACCCCTCCACTTT. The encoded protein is CASSLDSYNSPLHF.

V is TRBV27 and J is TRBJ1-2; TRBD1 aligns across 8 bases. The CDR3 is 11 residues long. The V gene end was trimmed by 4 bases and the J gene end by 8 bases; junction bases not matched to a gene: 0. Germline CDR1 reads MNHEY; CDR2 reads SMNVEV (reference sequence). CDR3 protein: CASSSGGGYTF. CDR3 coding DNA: TGTGCCAGCAGTTCAGGGGGCGGCTACACCTTC.

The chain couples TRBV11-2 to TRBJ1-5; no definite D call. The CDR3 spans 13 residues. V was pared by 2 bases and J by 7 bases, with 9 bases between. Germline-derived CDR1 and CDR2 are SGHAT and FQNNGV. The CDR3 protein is CASSLRQWQPQHF. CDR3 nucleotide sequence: TGTGCCAGCAGCTTAAGGCAATGGCAGCCCCAGCATTTT.

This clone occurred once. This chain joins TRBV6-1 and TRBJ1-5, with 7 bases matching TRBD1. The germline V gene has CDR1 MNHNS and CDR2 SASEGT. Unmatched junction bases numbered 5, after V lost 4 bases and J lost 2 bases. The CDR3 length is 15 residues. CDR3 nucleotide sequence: TGTGCCAGCAGTGGATACGGACAGGGCAATCAGCCCCAGCATTTT. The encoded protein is CASSGYGQGNQPQHF.

CDR3 loop: CASGFWGLAGQETQYF. CDR3 DNA sequence: TGTGCCAGCGGCTTTTGGGGCTTAGCGGGGCAAGAGACCCAGTACTTC. The chain joins TRBV27 to TRBJ2-5, with 8 bases lining up with TRBD2. This CDR3 region has 16 residues. The J segment lost 2 bases and the V segment lost 8 bases, leaving 13 bases of the junction unmatched. Germline CDR1 MNHEY, CDR2 SMNVEV (reference sequence).

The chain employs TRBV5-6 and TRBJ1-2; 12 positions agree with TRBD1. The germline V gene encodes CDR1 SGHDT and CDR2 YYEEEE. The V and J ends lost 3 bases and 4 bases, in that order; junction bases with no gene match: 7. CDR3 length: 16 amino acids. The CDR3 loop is CASSWGTGGFSYGYTF. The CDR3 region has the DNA TGTGCCAGCAGCTGGGGGACAGGGGGCTTTAGCTATGGCTACACCTTC. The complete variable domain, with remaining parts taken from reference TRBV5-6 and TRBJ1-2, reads DAGVTQSPTHLIKTRGQQVTLRCSPKSGHDTVSWYQQALGQGPQFIFQYYEEEERQRGNFPDRFSGHQFPNYSSELNVNALLLGDSALYLCASSWGTGGFSYGYTFGSGTRLTVV.

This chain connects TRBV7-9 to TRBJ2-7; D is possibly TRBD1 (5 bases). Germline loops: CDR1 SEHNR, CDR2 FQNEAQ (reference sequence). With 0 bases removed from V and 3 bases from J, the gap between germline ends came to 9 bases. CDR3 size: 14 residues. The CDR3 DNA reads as TGTGCCAGCAGCTTAGCTGGGGCTTTCTACGAGCAGTACTTC. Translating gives CASSLAGAFYEQYF.

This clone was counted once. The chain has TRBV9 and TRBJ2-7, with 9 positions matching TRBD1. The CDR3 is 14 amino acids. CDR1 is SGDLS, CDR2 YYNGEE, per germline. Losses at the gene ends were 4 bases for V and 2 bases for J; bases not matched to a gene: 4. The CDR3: CASSPGTGTYEQYF. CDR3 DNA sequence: TGTGCCAGCAGCCCAGGGACAGGGACCTACGAGCAGTACTTC.

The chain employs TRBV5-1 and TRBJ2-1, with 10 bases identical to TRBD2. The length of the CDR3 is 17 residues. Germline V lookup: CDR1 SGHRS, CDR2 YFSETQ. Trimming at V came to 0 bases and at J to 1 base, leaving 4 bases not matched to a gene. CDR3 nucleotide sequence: TGCGCCAGCAGCTTGGCGCTAGCGGGAGATTCCTACAATGAGCAGTTCTTC. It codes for CASSLALAGDSYNEQFF.

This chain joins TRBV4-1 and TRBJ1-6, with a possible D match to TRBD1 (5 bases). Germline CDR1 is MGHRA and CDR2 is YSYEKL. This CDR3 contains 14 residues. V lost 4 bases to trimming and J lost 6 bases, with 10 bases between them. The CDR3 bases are TGCGCCAGCAGCCGACAGTTTTTTAATTCACCCCTCCACTTT. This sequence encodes CASSRQFFNSPLHF.

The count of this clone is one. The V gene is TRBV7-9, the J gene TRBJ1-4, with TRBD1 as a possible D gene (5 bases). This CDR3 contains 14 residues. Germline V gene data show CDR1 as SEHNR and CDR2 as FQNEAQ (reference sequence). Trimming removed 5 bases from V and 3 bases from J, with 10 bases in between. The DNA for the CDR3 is TGTGCCAGCAGCCGAGGGACCGCTAATGAAAAACTGTTTTTT. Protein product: CASSRGTANEKLFF.

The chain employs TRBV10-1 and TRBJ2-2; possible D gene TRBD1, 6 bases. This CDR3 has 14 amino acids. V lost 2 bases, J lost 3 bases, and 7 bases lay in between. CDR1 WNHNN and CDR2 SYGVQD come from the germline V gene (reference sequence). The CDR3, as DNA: TGCGCCAGCAGTGAGCACAGGGACACCGGGGAGCTGTTTTTT. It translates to CASSEHRDTGELFF.

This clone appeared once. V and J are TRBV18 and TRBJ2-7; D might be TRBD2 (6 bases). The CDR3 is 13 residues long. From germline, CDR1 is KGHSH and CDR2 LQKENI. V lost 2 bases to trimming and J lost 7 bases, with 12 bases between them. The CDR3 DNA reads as TGTGCCAGCTCACCAAAGGAGGGGAGGGAGCAGTACTTC. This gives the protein CASSPKEGREQYF.

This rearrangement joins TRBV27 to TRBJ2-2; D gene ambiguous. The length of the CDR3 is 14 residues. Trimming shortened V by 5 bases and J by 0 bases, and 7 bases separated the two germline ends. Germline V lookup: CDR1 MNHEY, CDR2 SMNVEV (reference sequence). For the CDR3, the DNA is TGTGCCAGCAGTGAGGACGCGAACACCGGGGAGCTGTTTTTT. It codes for CASSEDANTGELFF.

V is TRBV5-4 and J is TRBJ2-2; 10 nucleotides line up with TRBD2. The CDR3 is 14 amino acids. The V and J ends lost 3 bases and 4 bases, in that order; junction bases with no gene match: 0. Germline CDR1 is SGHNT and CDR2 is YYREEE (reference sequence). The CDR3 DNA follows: TGTGCCAGCAGCTCTAGCGGGAGCACCGGGGAGCTGTTTTTT. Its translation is CASSSSGSTGELFF.

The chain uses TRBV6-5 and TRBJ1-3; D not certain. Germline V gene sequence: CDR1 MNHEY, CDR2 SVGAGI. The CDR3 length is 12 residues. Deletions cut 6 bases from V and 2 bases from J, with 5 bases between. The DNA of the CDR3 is TGTGCCAGCAGGGCTCCTGGAAACACCATATATTTT. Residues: CASRAPGNTIYF.